This record looks at one T cell receptor (beta chain) sequence and its context. What it binds is not known. This sample includes further DNA sequences coding for the same CDR3. Repeated repertoire sampling spanned the course of chemoradiotherapy. Method: immunoSEQ multiplex PCR; TCRdb's copy keeps in-frame clones and lacks some. Of about 29,000 clones in the sample, 91% are singletons; the top ten hold around 20%. This entry belongs to a study of chemoradiotherapy in HPV16-positive cancers. Study conclusions and caveats: Functional assays defining HPV-specific T cells used only a couple of HPV16-positive patients. During treatment, candidate HPV-specific clones and E7-related motifs expanded in tumor.

CDR1 is SGHNT, CDR2 YYREEE, per germline (reference sequence). V lost 4 bases and J 0 bases, leaving 9 bases between the germline ends. This CDR3 contains 14 residues. The genes are TRBV5-4 and TRBJ2-3; D is ambiguous. This receptor was identified in a human donor with HPV-associated anogenital cancer. Sequenced here: blood, sampled from a patient who underwent chemoradiotherapy. The CDR3 spells CASSTGTSTDTQYF. In DNA, the CDR3 is TGTGCCAGCAGCACCGGCACTAGCACAGATACGCAGTATTTT.